This TCR beta chain was retrieved from a study of T cells expressing NK-cell markers. Study context: Seven HCMV-seropositive donors and one seronegative donor made up the eight sequenced donors.

TCRdb reanalyzed the 5' RACE reads and collapses them to one entry per CDR3 protein, without DNA. The table for this sample gives 500,000 to 700,000 distinct CDR3 sequences. The length of the CDR3 is 15 residues. The rearrangement links TRBV12-3 or TRBV12-4 to TRBJ2-1; TCRdb selects TRBD2, and the lack of DNA leaves this call unchecked. Sequenced input: blood T cells: a sorted CD56 or NKG2C T cell subset, CD4+ or CD8+ T cells, or bulk PBMC T cells (not recorded which). This TCR was recovered from a man aged 18 to 29 in good health. CDR3 amino acids: CASSLTSGRDGEQFF.